A single sample gave rise to the 31 T cell receptor beta chains below, sequenced in a study of identical twins. Each CDR3 protein gets one entry after TCRdb re-called the 5' RACE reads with MiXCR. This table has approximately 490,000 distinct CDR3 sequences, under 25% appearing once. These data were also reused for a study on yellow fever vaccine responses in identical twins.

Material for sequencing was CD4+ T cells sorted from blood. These receptors all come from a young woman in good health.

V gene TRBV5-5 combines with J gene TRBJ1-2, with 8 bases aligning to TRBD1. Trimming at V came to 1 base and at J to 6 bases, leaving 8 bases not matched to a gene. Germline V gives CDR1 SGHKS, CDR2 YYEKEE (reference sequence). The CDR3 is 15 amino acids. CDR3 bases: TGTGCCAGCAGCTTGATGGCAGGGGGCACGGATGGCTACACCTTC. It specifies CASSLMAGGTDGYTF.

The chain recombines TRBV9 with TRBJ2-7; D is unclear. The CDR3 totals 16 residues. Germline V gene lookup returns CDR1 SGDLS and CDR2 YYNGEE. V lost 0 bases and J lost 6, with 19 bases in between. The CDR3 protein is CASSVEPHSLSGEQYF. In nucleotides, the CDR3 is TGTGCCAGCAGCGTAGAGCCCCATAGTTTATCCGGCGAGCAGTACTTC.

The V call is TRBV29-1, the J call TRBJ2-1, with TRBD2 as a possible D gene (5 bases). Germline loops: CDR1 SQVTM, CDR2 ANQGSEA. CDR3 length: 14 residues. The germline V and J ends were trimmed by 4 bases and 2 bases, with 12 bases remaining between them. The CDR3, as DNA: TGCAGCGTTGTCCGGGGATACACCTACAATGAGCAGTTCTTC. Translation gives CSVVRGYTYNEQFF.

The gene calls are TRBV9 and TRBJ2-3; 7 positions match TRBD2. V lost 4 bases to trimming and J lost 2 bases; unmatched junction nucleotides: 10. The CDR3 sequence is 16 residues long. Germline CDR1 and CDR2: SGDLS and YYNGEE. CDR3 in amino acids: CASSFPAGTHTDTQYF. The CDR3 nucleotides are TGTGCCAGCAGCTTCCCAGCGGGGACCCACACAGATACGCAGTATTTT.

The chain uses TRBV29-1 and TRBJ2-1; 7 bases agree with TRBD2. The V gene end was trimmed by 7 bases and the J gene end by 0 bases; junction bases not matched to a gene: 9. CDR3 length: 15 residues. CDR1 SQVTM and CDR2 ANQGSEA come from the germline V gene. CDR3 coding DNA: TGCAGCGCAAAGGGACTACCAGACTCCTACAATGAGCAGTTCTTC. It yields the protein CSAKGLPDSYNEQFF.

This clonotype came up a few times. The chain uses TRBV20-1 and TRBJ2-5, with D tentatively TRBD2 (6 bases). Trimming shortened V by 6 bases and J by 2 bases, and 16 bases separated the two germline ends. This CDR3 is 14 amino acids long. The germline gives CDR1 DFQATT, CDR2 SNEGSKA (reference sequence). CDR3 in DNA: TGCAGTGCCGGTGTAACTAGCTGGCAAGAGACCCAGTACTTC. This translates into CSAGVTSWQETQYF.

The rearrangement uses TRBV7-8 and TRBJ2-1, with D perhaps matching TRBD1 (5 bases). Trimming stripped 5 bases from V and 2 bases from J, with 13 bases between. The CDR3 sequence is 15 residues long. Germline-derived CDR1 and CDR2 are SGHVS and FQNEAQ. The CDR3 bases are TGTGCCAGCAGCCCTGGGGCCAGAGCCTACAATGAGCAGTTCTTC. This sequence encodes CASSPGARAYNEQFF.

The sample holds a few counts of this clonotype. The rearrangement uses TRBV11-2 and TRBJ2-1; D is possibly TRBD2 (6 bases). The V end lost 4 bases, the J end lost 0 bases, and 19 bases lay between the germline ends. Looked up from germline, CDR1 is SGHAT and CDR2 is FQNNGV. This CDR3 contains 18 residues. The CDR3 sequence: CASSSGWFSGGSYNEQFF. The DNA of the CDR3 is TGTGCCAGCAGCTCCGGCTGGTTCTCCGGGGGCTCCTACAATGAGCAGTTCTTC.

V is TRBV5-6 and J is TRBJ2-7, with D perhaps matching TRBD2 (6 bases). Germline V lookup: CDR1 SGHDT, CDR2 YYEEEE. This CDR3 comprises 14 residues. Trimming stripped 0 bases from V and 4 bases from J, with 11 bases between. CDR3 DNA sequence: TGTGCCAGCAGCTTGGCAGCGGGTCCTTACGAGCAGTACTTC. This codes for CASSLAAGPYEQYF. The complete variable domain, with remaining parts taken from reference TRBV5-6 and TRBJ2-7, reads DAGVTQSPTHLIKTRGQQVTLRCSPKSGHDTVSWYQQALGQGPQFIFQYYEEEERQRGNFPDRFSGHQFPNYSSELNVNALLLGDSALYLCASSLAAGPYEQYFGPGTRLTVT.

In its sample, this clonotype was seen a few times. The chain employs TRBV24-1 and TRBJ2-3; no reliable D call. The CDR3 extends over 14 amino acids. Looked up from germline, CDR1 is KGHDR and CDR2 is SFDVKD. V lost 3 bases to trimming and J lost 1 base, with 7 bases between them. Here the CDR3 DNA reads TGTGCCACCAGTGATAGTCGGGGCACAGATACGCAGTATTTT. This sequence encodes CATSDSRGTDTQYF.

This clonotype showed up just a few times. This sequence joins TRBV6-1 and TRBJ2-3; TRBD1 matches 9 bases. This CDR3 has 19 residues. The J segment lost 10 bases and the V segment lost 6 bases, leaving 26 bases of the junction unmatched. CDR1 and CDR2 (germline): MNHNS, SASEGT. The CDR3 region has the DNA TGTGCCAGCAGGATACCGACGTCCCGGGACAGGGTTGGGGTCGTGGCGCAGTATTTT. The encoded protein is CASRIPTSRDRVGVVAQYF.

This clonotype was observed a few times. The chain has TRBV28 and TRBJ2-1; the D gene could be TRBD1 or TRBD2 (5 bases each). With 5 bases removed from V and 2 bases from J, the gap between germline ends came to 10 bases. Germline loops: CDR1 MDHEN, CDR2 SYDVKM. CDR3 length: 14 amino acids. The CDR3 loop reads CASSTPGPYNEQFF. The CDR3 DNA reads as TGTGCCAGCAGTACCCCGGGACCCTACAATGAGCAGTTCTTC.

This clonotype came up a few times. The rearrangement links TRBV28 to TRBJ1-2; D may be TRBD1 (5 bases). In germline, CDR1 is MDHEN, CDR2 SYDVKM. Trimming cost V 4 bases and J 6 bases, with 18 bases left between them. The CDR3 runs 15 residues. This CDR3 reads CASSWQRPGTDGYTF. Written as DNA, the CDR3 is TGTGCCAGCAGTTGGCAGCGACCAGGGACGGATGGCTACACCTTC.

V gene TRBV24-1 combines with J gene TRBJ1-5; D is uncertain. The CDR3 is 14 amino acids. The V gene lost 0 bases and the J gene lost 7 bases, with 9 bases spanning the gap. The germline V gene has CDR1 KGHDR and CDR2 SFDVKD. CDR3 protein: CATSDLSGRQPQHF. DNA for the CDR3: TGTGCCACCAGTGATTTGTCAGGCAGACAGCCCCAGCATTTT.

This clonotype was seen only a few times. The chain is built from TRBV18 and TRBJ2-3; D gene unclear. V lost 4 bases and J lost 0, with 11 bases in between. The CDR3 has 15 residues. From germline, CDR1 is KGHSH and CDR2 LQKENI. For the CDR3, the DNA is TGTGCCAGCTCACGACCGCTAACTAGCACAGATACGCAGTATTTT. It encodes CASSRPLTSTDTQYF.

The chain employs TRBV5-1 and TRBJ2-1; 15 bases fit TRBD2. With 3 bases clipped from V and 8 bases from J, the junction kept 3 bases outside the gene matches. Germline V gene lookup returns CDR1 SGHRS and CDR2 YFSETQ. The length of the CDR3 is 15 residues. CDR3 protein: CASSWTSGRAHEQFF. The CDR3, as DNA: TGCGCCAGCAGCTGGACTAGCGGGAGGGCACATGAGCAGTTCTTC.

V usage is TRBV5-1 and J usage is TRBJ2-1, with a weak D call TRBD1 (8 bases). The CDR3 length is 16 residues. Between the trimmed V and J ends, which lost 1 base and 3 bases, there was a span of 14 bases. Germline-derived CDR1 and CDR2 are SGHRS and YFSETQ. The DNA of the CDR3 is TGCGCCAGCAGCTTGACTACAGGGGGGGTCTACAATGAGCAGTTCTTC. Its translation is CASSLTTGGVYNEQFF.

This clonotype was seen a handful of times. V and J are TRBV5-1 and TRBJ1-4; D uncertain. With 4 bases removed from V and 7 bases from J, the gap between germline ends came to 11 bases. This CDR3 region has 13 residues. CDR1 and CDR2 (germline): SGHRS, YFSETQ. The CDR3 nucleotides read TGCGCCAGCAGCCCCGGGCCAGTTGAAAAACTGTTTTTT. It is translated as CASSPGPVEKLFF.

The chain carries TRBV15 and TRBJ2-7, with D perhaps matching TRBD1 (6 bases). The CDR3 sequence is 15 residues long. CDR1 and CDR2 (germline): LNHNV, YYDKDF (reference sequence). V was cut by 5 bases and J by 5 bases, with 19 bases left in between. The CDR3, as DNA: TGTGCCACCAGCTTCTCGACAGGCCCTGGGGACGAGCAGTACTTC. Translation: CATSFSTGPGDEQYF.

The chain recombines TRBV12-3 or TRBV12-4 with TRBJ2-7; 11 nucleotides agree with TRBD2. Germline trimming cut 4 bases from V and 6 bases from J; bases unmatched to any gene: 5. This CDR3 is 14 amino acids long. The CDR3: CASSSTGLAAEQYF. The DNA of the CDR3 is TGTGCCAGCAGTTCCACGGGACTAGCGGCCGAGCAGTACTTC.

This clonotype was seen only a few times. The chain recombines TRBV20-1 with TRBJ2-7; a possible D gene is TRBD2 (6 bases). Germline assignment: CDR1 DFQATT and CDR2 SNEGSKA (reference sequence). This CDR3 has 15 residues. Trimming took 2 bases from V and 6 from J, leaving 20 bases between them. Here the CDR3 reads CSARNPFGGSSEQYF. The DNA for the CDR3 is TGCAGTGCTAGAAACCCCTTTGGGGGGTCGAGCGAGCAGTACTTC.

The rearrangement links TRBV15 to TRBJ2-2, with D unclear. V lost 1 base and J lost 6, with 6 bases in between. This CDR3 has 13 amino acids. The V gene's germline CDR1 is LNHNV and CDR2 YYDKDF (reference sequence). CDR3 in DNA: TGTGCCACCAGCAGAGGGGCGTCCGGGGAGCTGTTTTTT. Encoded protein: CATSRGASGELFF.

This chain uses TRBV3-1 with TRBJ1-6; no definite D call. Germline V CDR1 and CDR2: LGHDT, YNNKEL (reference sequence). Trimming pared 1 base from V and 7 bases from J, leaving 11 bases between. The CDR3 totals 15 residues. The CDR3 sequence: CASSQAGGRNSPLHF. The CDR3 DNA is TGTGCCAGCAGCCAAGCGGGTGGGAGAAATTCACCCCTCCACTTT. The full variable domain, completed using reference TRBV3-1 and TRBJ1-6, is DTAVSQTPKYLVTQMGNDKSIKCEQNLGHDTMYWYKQDSKKFLKIMFSYNNKELIINETVPNRFSPKSPDKAHLNLHINSLELGDSAVYFCASSQAGGRNSPLHFGNGTRLTVT.

This clonotype was seen more than once but under ten times. The CDR3 spells CASSEGDRVKVGYTF. The CDR3 DNA reads TGTGCCAGCAGTGAAGGCGACAGGGTGAAAGTCGGCTACACCTTC. The chain recombines TRBV6-1 with TRBJ1-2; 7 nucleotides align to TRBD1. J was trimmed by 8 bases and V by 1 base; bases with no gene match: 10. Germline lookup yields CDR1 MNHNS and CDR2 SASEGT. CDR3 length equals 15 residues.

This clonotype was counted a few times. The chain is built from TRBV29-1 and TRBJ2-7, with 9 nucleotides matching TRBD1. CDR3 length equals 12 residues. Germline trimming cut 4 bases from V and 6 bases from J; bases unmatched to any gene: 4. The germline V gene encodes CDR1 SQVTM and CDR2 ANQGSEA. This chain's CDR3 is CSVGGQGGEQYF. CDR3 coding DNA: TGCAGCGTTGGGGGACAGGGAGGCGAGCAGTACTTC.

This chain joins TRBV27 and TRBJ2-5, with 8 nucleotides matching TRBD2. The V segment lost 4 bases and the J segment 7 bases; nucleotides outside the gene matches: 8. The germline CDR1 and CDR2 sequences are MNHEY and SMNVEV (reference sequence). The CDR3 covers 14 residues. The CDR3 DNA reads as TGTGCCAGCAGTTCCGCGGGACTAGAGGGGACCCAGTACTTC. Its translation: CASSSAGLEGTQYF.

The table lists this clonotype with a few counts. The chain links TRBV4-1 to TRBJ2-5, with D uncertain. Germline CDR1 MGHRA, CDR2 YSYEKL. Trimming left V 1 base short and J 5 bases short, with 8 bases between. This CDR3 region has 13 residues. The CDR3 DNA reads as TGCGCCAGCAGCCAAGTGAGCGCGGAGACCCAGTACTTC. Its protein is CASSQVSAETQYF.

The J gene is TRBJ2-2, the V gene TRBV28; TRBD1 matches 7 bases. Germline CDR1 and CDR2: MDHEN and SYDVKM. V lost 5 bases and J lost 6; bases outside the gene matches: 6. CDR3 size: 14 residues. The CDR3 sequence: CASSPDRVAGELFF. DNA of the CDR3: TGTGCCAGCAGTCCCGACAGGGTAGCCGGGGAGCTGTTTTTT.

At least ten counts were recorded for this clonotype. The gene calls are TRBV29-1 and TRBJ1-5; D might be TRBD1 (5 bases). Germline V lookup: CDR1 SQVTM, CDR2 ANQGSEA. V lost 4 bases and J 2 bases, leaving 12 bases between the germline ends. The CDR3 is 14 residues long. DNA for the CDR3: TGCAGCGTTGGTGAGGGCAGGGGCAATCAGCCCCAGCATTTT. This encodes CSVGEGRGNQPQHF.

A few counts support this clonotype. The gene calls are TRBV20-1 and TRBJ2-5; unclear D gene. Trimming took off 0 bases at V and 3 bases at J, with 11 bases between the two ends. The germline V gene has CDR1 DFQATT and CDR2 SNEGSKA (reference sequence). The CDR3 has 14 residues. The CDR3 coding sequence is TGCAGTGCTAGAGAAGTTGGGTCGAAAGAGACCCAGTACTTC. Amino acids: CSAREVGSKETQYF.

The gene calls are TRBV12-3 or TRBV12-4 and TRBJ2-1; D uncertain. The CDR3 runs 11 residues. Trimming stripped 7 bases from V and 8 bases from J, with 9 bases between. The CDR3 loop reads CASTKPDEQFF. The CDR3 nucleotides are TGTGCCAGCACCAAACCGGATGAGCAGTTCTTC.